Presented here are 3 T cell receptor beta chains from one specimen sequenced in a study of T-cell reconstitution after alpha-beta-depleted transplantation in children (dated by TCRdb to between 2015 and 2016). Taken with the paper, the label for treatment or condition translates to: allogeneic hematopoietic cell transplantation with graft depleted of TCRalphabeta T cells and CD19 B cells. The method was PCR. The run used an Illumina HiSeq 2500. To normalize quantification of the TCRbeta repertoire, the TCR libraries were built with molecular barcoding that relied on unique molecular identifiers. TCRdb's own reprocessing of the public reads used fastp at Q25 and MiXCR and kept productive beta chains. Every entry covers one CDR3 protein and lists the most common genes and DNA from its rows. This sample holds over 450,000 distinct CDR3 sequences; more than 9% were observed only once. 2% of the sample goes to the ten largest clones.

The sequencing here drew on PBMCs, taken before TCRalphabeta/CD19-depleted stem cell transplant. The receptor set was obtained from a child aged 2-15 years with inherited bone marrow failure, due to receive a stem cell transplant.

This clonotype has a count of ten or more. V and J are TRBV12-3 or TRBV12-4 and TRBJ2-2, with D uncertain. There are 15 residues in the CDR3. With 8 bases removed from V and 8 bases from J, the gap between germline ends came to 21 bases. CDR3 region: CASHRGSTQKGELFF. The CDR3 nucleotides are TGTGCCAGCCACCGAGGCTCTACGCAAAAAGGGGAGCTGTTTTTT.

This clonotype was counted at least ten times. At one boundary the junction diverges from the germline segment, which might be a read error. This chain uses TRBV4-3 with TRBJ2-3; 9 bases are shared with TRBD2. Germline-derived CDR1 and CDR2 are LGHNA and YSLEER. CDR3 length: 14 residues. CDR3: CASSQDAGGRTQYF. The CDR3 bases are TGCGCCAGCAGTCAAGACGCGGGAGGGCGAACGCAGTATTTT.

Many counts were recorded for this clonotype. The chain is built from TRBV6-1 and TRBJ2-1, with 7 bases aligning to TRBD2. Germline CDR1 and CDR2: MNHNS and SASEGT. The CDR3 runs to 15 residues. The V gene end was trimmed by 4 bases and the J gene end by 4 bases; junction bases not matched to a gene: 7. For the CDR3, the DNA is TGTGCCAGCAGTGTCGGGAGGACCCTTTACAATGAGCAGTTCTTC. Translated: CASSVGRTLYNEQFF.